The 7 T cell receptor beta chains listed next were all sequenced from one sample in a study of cytomegalovirus exposure and HLA in healthy donors. 13 Jbeta primers and 60 Vbeta primers were used for the PCR. Using immunoSEQ multiplex PCR, the repertoire was profiled, and TCRdb retains in-frame clones only, with some absent. The sample lists roughly 110,000 clones; around 74% were seen once. The sequenced sample was PBMCs. The receptors come from a woman in her thirties or forties in good health and CMV-seropositive.

In this sample, this clone turned up once. This sequence joins TRBV5-1 and TRBJ1-2, with no clear D. This CDR3 region has 13 residues. V gave up 0 bases and J gave up 5 bases, with 8 bases separating them. Germline CDR1 reads SGHRS; CDR2 reads YFSETQ. CDR3 nucleotide sequence: TGCGCCAGCAGCTTGGTAGAGGCTTATGGCTACACCTTC. This gives the protein CASSLVEAYGYTF.

This clone was seen just once. The rearrangement joins TRBV28 to TRBJ2-7; a weak D match, TRBD1 (7 bases). CDR1 and CDR2 (germline): MDHEN, SYDVKM. Trimming removed 1 base from V and 3 bases from J, with 13 bases in between. CDR3 length: 15 residues. The CDR3 DNA is TGTGCCAGCAGTTTATCCAGGGGGGCGAACTACGAGCAGTACTTC. This codes for CASSLSRGANYEQYF.

A few counts support this clone. The same CDR3 also results from other DNA sequences found in this sample. This sequence joins TRBV29-1 and TRBJ2-2; TRBD1 matches 9 bases. Germline CDR1 reads SQVTM; CDR2 reads ANQGSEA. The CDR3 contains 13 residues. The CDR3 nucleotides read TGCAGTACAGGGGGCCCTGACACCGGGGAGCTGTTTTTT. Translation: CSTGGPDTGELFF.

This rearrangement joins TRBV30 to TRBJ2-1, with 7 bases aligning to TRBD2. Germline CDR1 GTSNPN, CDR2 SVGIG (reference sequence). The junction had 6 bases not matched to a gene; V was cut back by 0 bases and J by 7 bases. The CDR3 totals 14 residues. The chain's CDR3 is CAWSVLRGRNEQFF. The CDR3 DNA follows: TGTGCCTGGAGTGTGTTGCGGGGGAGGAATGAGCAGTTCTTC.

V usage is TRBV19 and J usage is TRBJ2-7; 9 nucleotides line up with TRBD1. Losses at the gene ends were 3 bases for V and 5 bases for J; bases not matched to a gene: 8. Germline V CDR1 and CDR2: LNHDA, SQIVND (reference sequence). CDR3 length: 15 amino acids. The CDR3 bases are TGTGCCAGTAGTATTATGGGGACAGGGACCAACGAGCAGTACTTC. Translating gives CASSIMGTGTNEQYF.

The table lists this clone with a count of one. The chain joins TRBV18 to TRBJ2-1; D may be TRBD1 (5 bases). Germline loops: CDR1 KGHSH, CDR2 LQKENI. Trimming took 1 base from V and 4 from J, leaving 11 bases between them. This CDR3 spans 15 amino acids. The CDR3 bases are TGTGCCAGCTCACCACTAGGGGCCCGATACAATGAGCAGTTCTTC. Protein sequence: CASSPLGARYNEQFF.

The genes are TRBV10-3 and TRBJ1-2, with D possibly TRBD1 on 5 matching bases. Germline loops: CDR1 ENHRY, CDR2 SYGVKD. This CDR3 is built from 12 residues. V was shortened by 7 bases and J by 4 bases, with 10 bases between the two germline ends. CDR3 residues: CAITGDGYGYTF. The CDR3 DNA is TGTGCCATCACGGGGGACGGCTATGGCTACACCTTC.